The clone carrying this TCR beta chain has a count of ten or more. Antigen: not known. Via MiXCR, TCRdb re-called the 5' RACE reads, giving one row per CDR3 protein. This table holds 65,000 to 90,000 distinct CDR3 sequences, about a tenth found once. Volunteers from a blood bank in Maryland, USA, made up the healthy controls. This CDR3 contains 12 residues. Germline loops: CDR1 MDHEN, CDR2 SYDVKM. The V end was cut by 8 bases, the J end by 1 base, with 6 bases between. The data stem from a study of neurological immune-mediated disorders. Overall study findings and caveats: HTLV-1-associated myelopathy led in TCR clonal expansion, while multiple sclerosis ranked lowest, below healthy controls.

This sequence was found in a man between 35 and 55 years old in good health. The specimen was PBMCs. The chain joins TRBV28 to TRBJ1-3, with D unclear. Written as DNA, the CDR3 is TGTGCCAGCGGAACATCTGGAAACACCATATATTTT. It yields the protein CASGTSGNTIYF.